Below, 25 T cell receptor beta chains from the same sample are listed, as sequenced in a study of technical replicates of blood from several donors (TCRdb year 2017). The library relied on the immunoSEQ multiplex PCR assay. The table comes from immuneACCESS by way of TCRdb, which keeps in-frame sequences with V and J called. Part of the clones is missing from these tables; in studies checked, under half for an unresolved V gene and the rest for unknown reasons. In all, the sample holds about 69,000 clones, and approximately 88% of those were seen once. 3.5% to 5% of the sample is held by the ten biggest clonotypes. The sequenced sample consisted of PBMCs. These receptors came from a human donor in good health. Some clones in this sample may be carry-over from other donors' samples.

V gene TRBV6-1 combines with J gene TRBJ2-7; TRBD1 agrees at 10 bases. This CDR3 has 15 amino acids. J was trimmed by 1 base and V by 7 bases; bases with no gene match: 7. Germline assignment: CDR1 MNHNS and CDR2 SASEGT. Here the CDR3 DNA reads TGTGCCAGCACCGAGGGACAGGGGAGTTCCTACGAGCAGTACTTC. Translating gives CASTEGQGSSYEQYF.

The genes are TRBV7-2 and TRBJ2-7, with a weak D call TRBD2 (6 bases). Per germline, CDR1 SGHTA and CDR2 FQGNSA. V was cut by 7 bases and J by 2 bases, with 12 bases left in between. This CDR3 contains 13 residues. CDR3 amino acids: CASNSGTAYEQYF. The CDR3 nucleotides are TGTGCCAGCAATAGCGGTACCGCCTACGAGCAGTACTTC.

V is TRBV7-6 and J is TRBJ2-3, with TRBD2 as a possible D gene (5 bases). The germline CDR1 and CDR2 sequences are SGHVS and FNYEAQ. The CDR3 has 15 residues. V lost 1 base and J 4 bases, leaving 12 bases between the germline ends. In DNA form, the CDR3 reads TGTGCCAGCAGCTTAGTGAGCGGAAGGTCAGATACGCAGTATTTT. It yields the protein CASSLVSGRSDTQYF. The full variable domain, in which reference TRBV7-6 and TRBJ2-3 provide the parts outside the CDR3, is GAGVSQSPRYKVTKRGQDVALRCDPISGHVSLYWYRQALGQGPEFLTYFNYEAQQDKSGLPNDRFSAERPEGSISTLTIQRTEQRDSAMYRCASSLVSGRSDTQYFGPGTRLTVL.

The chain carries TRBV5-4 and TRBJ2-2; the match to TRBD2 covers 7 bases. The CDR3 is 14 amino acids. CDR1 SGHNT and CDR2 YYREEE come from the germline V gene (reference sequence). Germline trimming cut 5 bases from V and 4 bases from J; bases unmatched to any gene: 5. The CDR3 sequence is CASRKTSSTGELFF. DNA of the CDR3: TGTGCCAGCAGAAAGACTAGCAGCACCGGGGAGCTGTTTTTT.

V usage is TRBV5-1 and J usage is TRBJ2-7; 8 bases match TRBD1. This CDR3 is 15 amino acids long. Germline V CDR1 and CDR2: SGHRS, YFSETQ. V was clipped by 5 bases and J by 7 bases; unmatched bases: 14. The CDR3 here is CASRDGQGLVREQYF. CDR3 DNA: TGCGCCAGCAGAGACGGACAGGGCTTAGTGCGGGAGCAGTACTTC.

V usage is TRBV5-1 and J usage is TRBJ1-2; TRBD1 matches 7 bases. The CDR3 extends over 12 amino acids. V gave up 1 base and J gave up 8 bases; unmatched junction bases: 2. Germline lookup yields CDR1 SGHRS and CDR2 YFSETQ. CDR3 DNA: TGCGCCAGCAGCTTGCAGGGGGACGGCTACACCTTC. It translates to CASSLQGDGYTF.

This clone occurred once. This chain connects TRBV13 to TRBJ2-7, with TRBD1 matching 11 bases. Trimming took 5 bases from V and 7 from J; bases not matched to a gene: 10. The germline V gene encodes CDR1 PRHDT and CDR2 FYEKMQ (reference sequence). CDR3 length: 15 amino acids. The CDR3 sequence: CASSPRDRGIGEQYF. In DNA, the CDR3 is TGTGCCAGCAGCCCCCGGGACAGGGGGATCGGGGAGCAGTACTTC.

The CDR3 DNA follows: TGTGCCAGTAGTTCTGACAGTTACCAAGAGACCCAGTACTTC. It specifies CASSSDSYQETQYF. The chain uses TRBV19 and TRBJ2-5, with D tentatively TRBD1 (5 bases). Germline V CDR1 and CDR2: LNHDA, SQIVND (reference sequence). CDR3 length: 14 residues. V lost 5 bases, J lost 0 bases, and 10 bases lay in between.

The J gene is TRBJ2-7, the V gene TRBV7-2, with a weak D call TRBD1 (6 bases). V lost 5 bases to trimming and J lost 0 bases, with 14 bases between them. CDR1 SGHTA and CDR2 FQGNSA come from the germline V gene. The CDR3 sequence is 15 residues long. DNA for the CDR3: TGTGCCAGCAGCCGAGACAGGTCGAGCTCCTACGAGCAGTACTTC. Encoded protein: CASSRDRSSSYEQYF.

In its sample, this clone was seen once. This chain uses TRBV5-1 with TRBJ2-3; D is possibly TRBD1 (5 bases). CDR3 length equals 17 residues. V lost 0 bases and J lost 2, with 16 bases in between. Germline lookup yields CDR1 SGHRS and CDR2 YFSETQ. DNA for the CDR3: TGCGCCAGCAGCTTGGGGGGCTCGTCCCTCCACACAGATACGCAGTATTTT. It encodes CASSLGGSSLHTDTQYF.

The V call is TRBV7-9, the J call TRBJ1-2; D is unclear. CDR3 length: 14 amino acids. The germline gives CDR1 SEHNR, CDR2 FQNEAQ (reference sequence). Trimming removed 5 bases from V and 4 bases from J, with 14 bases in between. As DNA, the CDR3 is TGTGCCAGCAGCCCAGACTTGGTCGGCTATGGCTACACCTTC. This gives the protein CASSPDLVGYGYTF.

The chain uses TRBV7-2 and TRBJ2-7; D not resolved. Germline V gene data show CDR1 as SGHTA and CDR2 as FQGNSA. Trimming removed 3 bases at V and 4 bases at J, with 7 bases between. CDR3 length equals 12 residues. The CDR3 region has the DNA TGTGCCAGCAGCTTGACACAGTACGAGCAGTACTTC. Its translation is CASSLTQYEQYF.

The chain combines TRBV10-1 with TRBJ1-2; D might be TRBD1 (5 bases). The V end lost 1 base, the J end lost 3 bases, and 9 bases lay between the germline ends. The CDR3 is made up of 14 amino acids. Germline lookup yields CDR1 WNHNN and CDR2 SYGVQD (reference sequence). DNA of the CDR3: TGCGCCAGCAGTGAGTTCCGCAGGGACTATGGCTACACCTTC. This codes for CASSEFRRDYGYTF.

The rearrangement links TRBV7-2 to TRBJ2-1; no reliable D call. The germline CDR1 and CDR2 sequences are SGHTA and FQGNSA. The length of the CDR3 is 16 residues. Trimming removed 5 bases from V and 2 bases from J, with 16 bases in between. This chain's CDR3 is CASSQTWSSTYNEQFF. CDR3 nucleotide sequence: TGTGCCAGCAGCCAGACTTGGAGTAGCACCTACAATGAGCAGTTCTTC.

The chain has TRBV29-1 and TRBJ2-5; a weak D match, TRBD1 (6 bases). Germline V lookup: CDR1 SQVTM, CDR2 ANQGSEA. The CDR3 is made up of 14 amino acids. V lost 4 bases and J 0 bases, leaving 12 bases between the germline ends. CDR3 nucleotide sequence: TGCAGCGTTGTAGAGACAGGAAACCAAGAGACCCAGTACTTC. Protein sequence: CSVVETGNQETQYF.

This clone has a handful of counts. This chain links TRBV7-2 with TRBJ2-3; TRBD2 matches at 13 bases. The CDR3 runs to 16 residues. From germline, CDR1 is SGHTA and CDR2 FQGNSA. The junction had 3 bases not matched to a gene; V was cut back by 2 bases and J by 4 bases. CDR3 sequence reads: CASSLLLAGGADTQYF. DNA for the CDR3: TGTGCCAGCAGCTTACTACTAGCGGGGGGGGCAGATACGCAGTATTTT.

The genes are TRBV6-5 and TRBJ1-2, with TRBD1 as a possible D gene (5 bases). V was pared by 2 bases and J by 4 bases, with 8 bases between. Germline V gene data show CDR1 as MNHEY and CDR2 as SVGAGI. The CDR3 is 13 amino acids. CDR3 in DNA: TGTGCCAGCAGTTACAGGGGAGGCTATGGCTACACCTTC. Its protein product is CASSYRGGYGYTF.

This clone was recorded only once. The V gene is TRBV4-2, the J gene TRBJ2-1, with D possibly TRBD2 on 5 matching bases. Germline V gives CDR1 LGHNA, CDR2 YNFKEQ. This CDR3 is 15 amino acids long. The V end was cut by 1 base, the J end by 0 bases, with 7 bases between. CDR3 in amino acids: CASSQAGNSYNEQFF. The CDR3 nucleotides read TGTGCCAGCAGCCAAGCGGGGAACTCCTACAATGAGCAGTTCTTC.

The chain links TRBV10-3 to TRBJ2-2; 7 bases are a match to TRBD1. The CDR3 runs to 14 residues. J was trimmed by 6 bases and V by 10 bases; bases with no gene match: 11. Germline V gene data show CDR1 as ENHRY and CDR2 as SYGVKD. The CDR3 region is CATLRTQGAGELFF. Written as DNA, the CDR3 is TGTGCCACGCTTAGGACGCAGGGGGCCGGGGAGCTGTTTTTT.

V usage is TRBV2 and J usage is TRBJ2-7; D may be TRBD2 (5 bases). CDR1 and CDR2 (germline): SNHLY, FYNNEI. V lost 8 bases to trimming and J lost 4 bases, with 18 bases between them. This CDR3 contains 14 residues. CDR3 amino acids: CASGAGPPYYEQYF. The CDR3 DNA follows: TGTGCCAGCGGCGCGGGTCCTCCCTATTACGAGCAGTACTTC.

CDR3 in amino acids: CASSTGTGANTGELFF. The CDR3 nucleotides read TGTGCCAGCAGCACCGGGACAGGGGCCAACACCGGGGAGCTGTTTTTT. The V gene is TRBV5-4, the J gene TRBJ2-2; TRBD1 matches 10 bases. This CDR3 has 16 amino acids. The V gene end was trimmed by 4 bases and the J gene end by 2 bases; junction bases not matched to a gene: 5. The germline V gene encodes CDR1 SGHNT and CDR2 YYREEE (reference sequence).

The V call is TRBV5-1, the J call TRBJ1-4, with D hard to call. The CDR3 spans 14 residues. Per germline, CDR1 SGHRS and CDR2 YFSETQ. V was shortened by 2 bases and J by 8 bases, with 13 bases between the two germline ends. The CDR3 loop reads CASSFGGVHEKLFF. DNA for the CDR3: TGCGCCAGCAGCTTCGGCGGGGTACACGAAAAACTGTTTTTT.

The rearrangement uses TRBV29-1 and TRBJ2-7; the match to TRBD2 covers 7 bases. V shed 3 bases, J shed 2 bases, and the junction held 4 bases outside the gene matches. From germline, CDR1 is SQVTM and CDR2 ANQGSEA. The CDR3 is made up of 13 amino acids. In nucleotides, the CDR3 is TGCAGCGTTGAGGCGGGAGAGACCTACGAGCAGTACTTC. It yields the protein CSVEAGETYEQYF.

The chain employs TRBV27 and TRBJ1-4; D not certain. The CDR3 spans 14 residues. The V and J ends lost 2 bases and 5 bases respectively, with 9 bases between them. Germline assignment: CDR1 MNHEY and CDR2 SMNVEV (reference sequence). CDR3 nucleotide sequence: TGTGCCAGCAGTTTAAACAGATTGAATGAAAAACTGTTTTTT. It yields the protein CASSLNRLNEKLFF.

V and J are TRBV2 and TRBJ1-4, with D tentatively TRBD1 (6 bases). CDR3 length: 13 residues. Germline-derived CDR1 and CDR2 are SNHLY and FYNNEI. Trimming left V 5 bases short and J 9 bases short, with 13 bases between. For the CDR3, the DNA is TGTGCCAGCAGTCTAGGGGGGGTGAAAAAACTGTTTTTT. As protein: CASSLGGVKKLFF.